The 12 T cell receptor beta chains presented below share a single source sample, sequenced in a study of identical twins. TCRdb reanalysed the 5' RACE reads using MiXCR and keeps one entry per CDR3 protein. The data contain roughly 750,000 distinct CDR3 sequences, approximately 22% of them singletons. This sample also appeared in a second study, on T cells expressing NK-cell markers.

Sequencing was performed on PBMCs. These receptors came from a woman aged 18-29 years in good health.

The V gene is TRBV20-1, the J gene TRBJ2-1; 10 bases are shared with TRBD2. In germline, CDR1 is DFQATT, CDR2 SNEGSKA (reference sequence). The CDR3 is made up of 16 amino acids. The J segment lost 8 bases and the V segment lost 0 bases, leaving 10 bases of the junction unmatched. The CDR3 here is CSARDRLLAGTDEQFF. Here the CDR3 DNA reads TGCAGTGCTAGAGATCGGCTACTAGCGGGAACCGATGAGCAGTTCTTC.

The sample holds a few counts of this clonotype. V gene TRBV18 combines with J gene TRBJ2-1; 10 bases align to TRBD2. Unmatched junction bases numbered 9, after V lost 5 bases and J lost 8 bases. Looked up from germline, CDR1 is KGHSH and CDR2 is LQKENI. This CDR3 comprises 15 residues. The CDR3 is CASSSPAGGRHEQFF. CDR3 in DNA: TGTGCCAGCTCATCTCCAGCGGGGGGGCGTCATGAGCAGTTCTTC.

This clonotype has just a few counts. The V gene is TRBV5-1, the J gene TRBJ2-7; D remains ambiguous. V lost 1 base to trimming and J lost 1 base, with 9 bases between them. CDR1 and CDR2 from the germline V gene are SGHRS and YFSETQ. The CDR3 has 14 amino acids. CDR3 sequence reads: CASSLLSVSYEQYF. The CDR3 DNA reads TGCGCCAGCAGCTTGTTGTCTGTGTCCTACGAGCAGTACTTC.

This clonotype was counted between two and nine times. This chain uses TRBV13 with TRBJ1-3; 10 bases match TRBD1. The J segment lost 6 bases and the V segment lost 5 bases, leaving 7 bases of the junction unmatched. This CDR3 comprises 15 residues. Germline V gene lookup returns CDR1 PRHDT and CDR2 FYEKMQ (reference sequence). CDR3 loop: CASSPETGGANTIYF. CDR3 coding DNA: TGTGCCAGCAGCCCGGAGACAGGGGGCGCAAACACCATATATTTT.

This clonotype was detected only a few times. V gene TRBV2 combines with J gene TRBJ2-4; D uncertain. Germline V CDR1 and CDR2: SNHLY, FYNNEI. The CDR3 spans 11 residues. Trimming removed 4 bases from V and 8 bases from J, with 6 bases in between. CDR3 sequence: CASSVTHIQYF. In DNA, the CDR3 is TGTGCCAGCAGTGTAACCCACATTCAGTACTTC.

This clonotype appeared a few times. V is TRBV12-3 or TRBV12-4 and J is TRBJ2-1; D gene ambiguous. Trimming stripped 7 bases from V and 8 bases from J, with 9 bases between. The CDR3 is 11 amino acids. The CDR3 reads CASTRAYEQFF. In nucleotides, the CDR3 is TGTGCCAGCACTCGCGCGTATGAGCAGTTCTTC.

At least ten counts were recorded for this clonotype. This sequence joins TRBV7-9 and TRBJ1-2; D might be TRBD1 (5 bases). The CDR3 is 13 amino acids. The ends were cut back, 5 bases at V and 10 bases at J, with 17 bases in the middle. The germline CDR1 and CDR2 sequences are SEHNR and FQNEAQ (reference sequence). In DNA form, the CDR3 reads TGTGCCAGCAGCGCGTGGGGCAGGGCGGACTACACCTTC. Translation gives CASSAWGRADYTF.

CDR3 DNA: TGTGCCAGCAGCTTAGATCTGTGGGGGGCCGCCACAGATACGCAGTATTTT. Its translation is CASSLDLWGAATDTQYF. The chain couples TRBV11-2 to TRBJ2-3; D possibly uses TRBD1 or TRBD2 (6 bases each). V was shortened by 0 bases and J by 2 bases, with 15 bases between the two germline ends. There are 17 residues in the CDR3. CDR1 and CDR2 (germline): SGHAT, FQNNGV.

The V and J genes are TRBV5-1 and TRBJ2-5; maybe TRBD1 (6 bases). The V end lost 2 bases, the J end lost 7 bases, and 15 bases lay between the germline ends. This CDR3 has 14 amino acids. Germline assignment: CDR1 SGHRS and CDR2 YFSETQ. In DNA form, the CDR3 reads TGCGCCAGCAGCTTCGACAGGCCTGCCGGGACCCAGTACTTC. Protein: CASSFDRPAGTQYF.

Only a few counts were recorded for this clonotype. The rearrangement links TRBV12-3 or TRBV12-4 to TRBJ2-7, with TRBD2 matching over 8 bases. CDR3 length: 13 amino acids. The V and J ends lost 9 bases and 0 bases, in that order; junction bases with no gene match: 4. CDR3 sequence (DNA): TGTGCCAGTAGCGGGGTGAGCTCCTACGAGCAGTACTTC. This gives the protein CASSGVSSYEQYF.

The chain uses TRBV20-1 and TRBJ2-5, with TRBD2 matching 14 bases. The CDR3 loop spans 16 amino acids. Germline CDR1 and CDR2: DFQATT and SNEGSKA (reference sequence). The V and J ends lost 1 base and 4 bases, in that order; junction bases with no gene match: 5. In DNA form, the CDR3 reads TGCAGTGCTAGAGCCGTGACTAGCGGGAGGGTAGAGACCCAGTACTTC. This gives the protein CSARAVTSGRVETQYF.

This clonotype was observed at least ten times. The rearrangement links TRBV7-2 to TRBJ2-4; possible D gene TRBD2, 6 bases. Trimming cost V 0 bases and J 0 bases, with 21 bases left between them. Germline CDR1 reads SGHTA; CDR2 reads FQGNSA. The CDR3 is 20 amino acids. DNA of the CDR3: TGTGCCAGCAGCTTAGCGCTAGAGTCGGGGAGGAGACTAGCCAAAAACATTCAGTACTTC. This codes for CASSLALESGRRLAKNIQYF.